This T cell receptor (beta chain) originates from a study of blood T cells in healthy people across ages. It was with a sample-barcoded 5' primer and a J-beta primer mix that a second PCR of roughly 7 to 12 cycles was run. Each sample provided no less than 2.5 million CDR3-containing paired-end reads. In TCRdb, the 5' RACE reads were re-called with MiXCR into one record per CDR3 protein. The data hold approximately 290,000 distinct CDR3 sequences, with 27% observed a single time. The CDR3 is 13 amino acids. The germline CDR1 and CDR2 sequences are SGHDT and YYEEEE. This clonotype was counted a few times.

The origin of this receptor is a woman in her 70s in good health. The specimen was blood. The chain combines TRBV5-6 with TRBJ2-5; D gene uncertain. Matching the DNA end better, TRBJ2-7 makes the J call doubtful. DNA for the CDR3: TGTGCCAGCAGCCTAGGAAATCCCTACGAGCAGTACTTC. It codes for CASSLGNPYEQYF.